These 30 T cell receptor beta chains share one sample of origin, sequenced in a study of T cell changes during pregnancy in multiple sclerosis. The repertoire was sequenced with immunoSEQ multiplex PCR; TCRdb's copy has only in-frame clones and lacks some. The data hold about 31,000 clones, with around 90% observed a single time. The material sequenced was CD4+ T cells from peripheral blood mononuclear cells, taken in the first trimester of pregnancy. Source of these receptors: a female donor in good health, enrolled as a control in a pregnancy study.

The rearrangement uses TRBV7-8 and TRBJ1-4, with a tentative D call TRBD1 (5 bases). Trimming cost V 4 bases and J 0 bases, with 9 bases left between them. The CDR3 is 15 amino acids. Germline V lookup: CDR1 SGHVS, CDR2 FQNEAQ. The CDR3 DNA reads as TGTGCCAGCAGCTGGCAGGGCTCAACTAATGAAAAACTGTTTTTT. It yields the protein CASSWQGSTNEKLFF.

This sequence joins TRBV6-4 and TRBJ2-1, with 7 positions matching TRBD1. The CDR3 extends over 14 amino acids. Germline V CDR1 and CDR2: MRHNA, SNTAGT. Trimming cost V 5 bases and J 8 bases; bases outside gene matches: 9. The CDR3: CASSSDRDTHEQFF. The CDR3 nucleotides are TGTGCCAGCAGTTCTGACAGGGACACTCATGAGCAGTTCTTC.

This clone has more than one count but fewer than ten. The V gene is TRBV30, the J gene TRBJ1-1; unclear D gene. The germline gives CDR1 GTSNPN, CDR2 SVGIG (reference sequence). The CDR3 sequence is 13 residues long. Trimming took off 1 base at V and 4 bases at J, with 10 bases between the two ends. CDR3 DNA: TGTGCCTGGAGTGAAAGGGCGGGCACTGAAGCTTTCTTT. This sequence encodes CAWSERAGTEAFF.

Here the CDR3 DNA reads TGTGCCAGCAGCTTCGACTTAGCGGAGACCCAGTACTTC. This codes for CASSFDLAETQYF. V usage is TRBV7-9 and J usage is TRBJ2-5; TRBD2 might be the D (5 bases). The CDR3 runs to 13 residues. Trimming took off 3 bases at V and 5 bases at J, with 10 bases between the two ends. CDR1 is SEHNR and CDR2 is FQNEAQ in the germline V gene (reference sequence). Full variable domain (outside the CDR3, taken from reference TRBV7-9 and TRBJ2-5): DTGVSQNPRHKITKRGQNVTFRCDPISEHNRLYWYRQTLGQGPEFLTYFQNEAQLEKSRLLSDRFSAERPKGSFSTLEIQRTEQGDSAMYLCASSFDLAETQYFGPGTRLLVL.

The chain is built from TRBV7-2 and TRBJ2-3; D might be TRBD1 (6 bases). This CDR3 has 16 amino acids. The germline V gene has CDR1 SGHTA and CDR2 FQGNSA. V was pared by 4 bases and J by 0 bases, with 14 bases between. CDR3 in amino acids: CASSSDSRSSTDTQYF. In nucleotides, the CDR3 is TGTGCCAGCAGCTCGGACAGCCGGTCTAGCACAGATACGCAGTATTTT.

The chain couples TRBV5-5 to TRBJ2-1; D is unresolved. The CDR3 spans 12 residues. CDR1 and CDR2 (germline): SGHKS, YYEKEE (reference sequence). The V end was cut by 0 bases, the J end by 14 bases, with 12 bases between. CDR3 region: CASSLADSLEFF. The CDR3 bases are TGTGCCAGCAGCTTGGCGGATTCCCTAGAGTTCTTC.

V and J are TRBV7-2 and TRBJ2-1; D possibly corresponds to TRBD2 (7 bases). V lost 0 bases to trimming and J lost 3 bases, with 9 bases between them. This CDR3 comprises 15 residues. Germline assignment: CDR1 SGHTA and CDR2 FQGNSA. CDR3 sequence (DNA): TGTGCCAGCAGCTTAGCCGGGGGGCTCTACAATGAGCAGTTCTTC. This encodes CASSLAGGLYNEQFF.

The chain links TRBV5-6 to TRBJ2-5; the D gene is possibly TRBD2 (7 bases). The CDR3 runs 16 residues. Germline CDR1 reads SGHDT; CDR2 reads YYEEEE. The germline V and J ends were trimmed by 4 bases and 5 bases, with 21 bases remaining between them. The CDR3 sequence is CASSPDTGGVGETQYF. The CDR3 coding sequence is TGTGCCAGCAGCCCTGATACGGGGGGCGTCGGGGAGACCCAGTACTTC.

The chain employs TRBV7-9 and TRBJ1-1; D not certain. Germline V gene sequence: CDR1 SEHNR, CDR2 FQNEAQ (reference sequence). The V and J ends lost 2 bases and 4 bases respectively, with 14 bases between them. CDR3 length: 15 amino acids. The CDR3 nucleotides are TGTGCCAGCAGCTTATTGGAGGGAATTGTCACTGAAGCTTTCTTT. It codes for CASSLLEGIVTEAFF. Drawing the rest from reference TRBV7-9 and TRBJ1-1, the complete variable domain is DTGVSQNPRHKITKRGQNVTFRCDPISEHNRLYWYRQTLGQGPEFLTYFQNEAQLEKSRLLSDRFSAERPKGSFSTLEIQRTEQGDSAMYLCASSLLEGIVTEAFFGQGTRLTVV.

The sample holds a few counts of this clone. V and J are TRBV7-9 and TRBJ2-1, with TRBD1 matching over 9 bases. This CDR3 has 14 amino acids. CDR1 and CDR2 from the germline V gene are SEHNR and FQNEAQ (reference sequence). V lost 2 bases and J lost 7; bases outside the gene matches: 3. The CDR3 DNA follows: TGTGCCAGCAGCTTAACAGGGGGCACGAATGAGCAGTTCTTC. Translation gives CASSLTGGTNEQFF.

The chain has TRBV30 and TRBJ1-1; maybe TRBD1 (5 bases). V was pared by 0 bases and J by 3 bases, with 11 bases between. CDR3 size: 14 residues. CDR1 is GTSNPN, CDR2 SVGIG, per germline (reference sequence). CDR3 DNA sequence: TGTGCCTGGAGTGTAAGGGGACTTTACACTGAAGCTTTCTTT. Translating gives CAWSVRGLYTEAFF.

The rearrangement joins TRBV5-6 to TRBJ1-3; perhaps TRBD1 as D (6 bases). V was cut by 1 base and J by 1 base, with 12 bases left in between. This CDR3 comprises 16 residues. Germline V gene sequence: CDR1 SGHDT, CDR2 YYEEEE. The CDR3 protein is CASSLYPDRSGNTIYF. CDR3 coding DNA: TGTGCCAGCAGCTTGTACCCCGACAGGTCTGGAAACACCATATATTTT.

Here the CDR3 reads CASSFFSGGEQTQYF. The CDR3 DNA reads as TGCGCCAGCAGCTTTTTTAGCGGGGGGGAACAGACCCAGTACTTC. This chain links TRBV5-1 with TRBJ2-5, with 11 bases lining up with TRBD2. V dropped 2 bases and J dropped 6; count of bases not matched to a gene: 6. Germline V CDR1 and CDR2: SGHRS, YFSETQ. This CDR3 spans 15 amino acids.

The chain is built from TRBV11-3 and TRBJ2-7; 11 bases match TRBD1. CDR1 SGHNT and CDR2 YENEEA come from the germline V gene. This CDR3 has 16 amino acids. The trim removed 0 bases at V and 3 bases at J, leaving 4 bases unmatched. The CDR3 coding sequence is TGTGCCAGCAGCTTAGAAAGGACAGGGGGCTTCTACGAGCAGTACTTC. Encoded protein: CASSLERTGGFYEQYF.

The chain uses TRBV6-6 and TRBJ2-3; 7 bases agree with TRBD1. Per the germline V gene, CDR1 is MNHNY and CDR2 is SVGAGI (reference sequence). This CDR3 spans 15 amino acids. Unmatched junction bases numbered 10, after V lost 2 bases and J lost 8 bases. CDR3 DNA sequence: TGTGCCAGCAGTTACCCCGGGACAGAGGCAGCTACGCAGTATTTT. This gives the protein CASSYPGTEAATQYF.

The chain combines TRBV15 with TRBJ1-2; a possible D gene is TRBD1 (6 bases). Trimming removed 1 base at V and 4 bases at J, with 10 bases between. The CDR3 sequence is 14 residues long. Germline V gene lookup returns CDR1 LNHNV and CDR2 YYDKDF (reference sequence). The CDR3 sequence: CATSRGGHIYGYTF. The CDR3 DNA reads as TGTGCCACCAGCAGAGGGGGACACATCTATGGCTACACCTTC.

The chain employs TRBV6-1 and TRBJ2-7; 10 bases are a match to TRBD1. The length of the CDR3 is 13 residues. Trimming at V came to 6 bases and at J to 6 bases, leaving 5 bases not matched to a gene. Germline CDR1 MNHNS, CDR2 SASEGT. The CDR3 sequence is CASRRGTGAEQYF. The CDR3 nucleotides read TGTGCCAGCAGACGGGGGACAGGGGCCGAGCAGTACTTC.

This clone has just one count. The rearrangement links TRBV4-3 to TRBJ2-3, with 7 positions matching TRBD2. Losses at the gene ends were 0 bases for V and 2 bases for J; bases not matched to a gene: 5. Looked up from germline, CDR1 is LGHNA and CDR2 is YSLEER. The CDR3 extends over 16 amino acids. This CDR3 is CASSQDGAGVTDTQYF. The CDR3, as DNA: TGCGCCAGCAGCCAAGATGGGGCGGGGGTCACAGATACGCAGTATTTT.

The V gene is TRBV30, the J gene TRBJ1-1; D ambiguous. From germline, CDR1 is GTSNPN and CDR2 SVGIG (reference sequence). The CDR3 is 12 residues long. The V gene lost 3 bases and the J gene lost 4 bases, with 9 bases spanning the gap. This CDR3 reads CAWRRQLTEAFF. The CDR3 DNA reads TGTGCCTGGAGGCGGCAGCTCACTGAAGCTTTCTTT.

CDR3 residues: CASSPGGGGLTDTQYF. In DNA, the CDR3 is TGTGCCAGCAGCCCTGGGGGCGGGGGTCTCACAGATACGCAGTATTTT. The chain recombines TRBV9 with TRBJ2-3, with a tentative D call TRBD2 (7 bases). CDR1 is SGDLS and CDR2 is YYNGEE in the germline V gene. The CDR3 contains 16 residues. The V and J ends lost 4 bases and 2 bases respectively, with 17 bases between them. Variable domain in full (rest from reference TRBV9 and TRBJ2-3): DSGVTQTPKHLITATGQRVTLRCSPRSGDLSVYWYQQSLDQGLQFLIQYYNGEERAKGNILERFSAQQFPDLHSELNLSSLELGDSALYFCASSPGGGGLTDTQYFGPGTRLTVL.

This clone turned up a few times. The V and J genes are TRBV7-8 and TRBJ1-1, with D perhaps matching TRBD1 (6 bases). Trimming left V 8 bases short and J 1 base short, with 20 bases between. There are 16 residues in the CDR3. Germline V gene data show CDR1 as SGHVS and CDR2 as FQNEAQ. In nucleotides, the CDR3 is TGTGCCAGCCAAAGGAGCTTACAGGGCTGGAACACTGAAGCTTTCTTT. It yields the protein CASQRSLQGWNTEAFF.

This clone was counted only a few times. The chain has TRBV7-3 and TRBJ2-5; TRBD2 is a possible D gene (6 bases). Trimming left V 2 bases short and J 4 bases short, with 20 bases between. CDR1 and CDR2 from the germline V gene are SGHTA and FQGTGA. The CDR3 contains 17 residues. The CDR3: CASSLVPRGSGGETQYF. In DNA, the CDR3 is TGTGCCAGCAGCTTAGTTCCCCGGGGCTCCGGGGGAGAGACCCAGTACTTC.

The genes are TRBV7-9 and TRBJ1-1; 7 bases line up with TRBD1. CDR3 length: 13 amino acids. Germline trimming cut 5 bases from V and 4 bases from J; bases unmatched to any gene: 4. Germline assignment: CDR1 SEHNR and CDR2 FQNEAQ (reference sequence). The DNA of the CDR3 is TGTGCCAGCAGCGTTCAGGGGGTCACTGAAGCTTTCTTT. This codes for CASSVQGVTEAFF.

This chain links TRBV6-6 with TRBJ1-6; no clear D. The CDR3 contains 16 residues. CDR1 MNHNY and CDR2 SVGAGI come from the germline V gene (reference sequence). V was shortened by 6 bases and J by 0 bases, with 12 bases between the two germline ends. The CDR3 DNA is TGTGCCAGCAGCCCAGGCTTAGACTCCTATAATTCACCCCTCCACTTT. Protein: CASSPGLDSYNSPLHF.

The V gene is TRBV5-6, the J gene TRBJ1-2, with a weak D call TRBD1 (6 bases). The CDR3 runs to 14 residues. The V gene lost 1 base and the J gene lost 7 bases, with 14 bases spanning the gap. Looked up from germline, CDR1 is SGHDT and CDR2 is YYEEEE. CDR3: CASSLTQGIGGYTF. The CDR3 coding sequence is TGTGCCAGCAGCTTGACACAGGGCATAGGTGGCTACACCTTC.

The chain joins TRBV5-8 to TRBJ2-1; D gene ambiguous. The ends were cut back, 0 bases at V and 5 bases at J, with 18 bases in the middle. Germline CDR1 and CDR2: SGHTS and YDEGEE. The CDR3 loop spans 17 amino acids. The CDR3 region is CASSLAHGADANNEQFF. CDR3 DNA: TGTGCCAGCAGCTTGGCCCATGGAGCCGATGCGAACAATGAGCAGTTCTTC.

This chain connects TRBV19 to TRBJ1-5; no firm D call. The V end lost 3 bases, the J end lost 4 bases, and 7 bases lay between the germline ends. CDR1 LNHDA and CDR2 SQIVND come from the germline V gene (reference sequence). The length of the CDR3 is 13 residues. The CDR3 region has the DNA TGTGCCAGTAGTATTCCCAGAAATCAGCCCCAGCATTTT. Translating gives CASSIPRNQPQHF.

V usage is TRBV6-5 and J usage is TRBJ1-1, with 7 bases aligning to TRBD1. This CDR3 is built from 14 residues. Germline V gene data show CDR1 as MNHEY and CDR2 as SVGAGI. Losses at the gene ends were 4 bases for V and 1 base for J; bases not matched to a gene: 3. CDR3 sequence reads: CASSSDRRNTEAFF. DNA for the CDR3: TGTGCCAGCAGTTCGGACAGGAGGAACACTGAAGCTTTCTTT.

The DNA for the CDR3 is TGTGCCAGCAGCTGGACAGGGTCCTACGAGCAGTACTTC. Its protein is CASSWTGSYEQYF. The chain couples TRBV11-2 to TRBJ2-7; TRBD1 agrees at 8 bases. The CDR3 contains 13 residues. CDR1 is SGHAT and CDR2 is FQNNGV in the germline V gene. The ends lost 4 bases at V and 1 base at J; junction bases unmatched: 0. The full variable domain, in which reference TRBV11-2 and TRBJ2-7 provide the parts outside the CDR3, is EAGVAQSPRYKIIEKRQSVAFWCNPISGHATLYWYQQILGQGPKLLIQFQNNGVVDDSQLPKDRFSAERLKGVDSTLKIQPAKLEDSAVYLCASSWTGSYEQYFGPGTRLTVT.

V usage is TRBV30 and J usage is TRBJ1-6; TRBD1 matches at 7 bases. Germline assignment: CDR1 GTSNPN and CDR2 SVGIG (reference sequence). This CDR3 has 14 residues. V trimming: 3 bases; J trimming: 7 bases; junction bases outside the gene matches: 6. Here the CDR3 DNA reads TGTGCCTGGAGGTGGGGACAGCTAAATTCACCCCTCCACTTT. Its translation is CAWRWGQLNSPLHF. Variable domain in full (rest from reference TRBV30 and TRBJ1-6): SQTIHQWPATLVQPVGSPLSLECTVEGTSNPNLYWYRQAAGRGLQLLFYSVGIGQISSEVPQNLSASRPQDRQFILSSKKLLLSDSGFYLCAWRWGQLNSPLHFGNGTRLTVT.